The 10 T cell receptor beta chains below were found in one sample sequenced in a study of blood T cell repertoires in COVID-19. Libraries were prepared by immunoSEQ multiplex PCR; TCRdb keeps only in-frame clonotypes and omits some of them. Of 250,000 to 300,000 clones listed, nearly 90% are singletons. The sample consisted of PBMCs or T cells enriched from blood (not recorded which). These receptor sequences come from a woman between 55 and 75 years old who had recovered from COVID-19.

This clone came up once. Here the CDR3 DNA reads TGTGCCAGCAGTCGTATTCCGGGACTAGCGGGCGGGGGGGAGACCCAGTACTTC. It specifies CASSRIPGLAGGGETQYF. V and J are TRBV27 and TRBJ2-5; 12 positions agree with TRBD2. Germline V CDR1 and CDR2: MNHEY, SMNVEV (reference sequence). The CDR3 covers 18 residues. The J segment lost 5 bases and the V segment lost 5 bases, leaving 15 bases of the junction unmatched.

At least ten counts were recorded for this clone. The chain joins TRBV4-1 to TRBJ1-6, with 7 bases matching TRBD1. The CDR3 is made up of 20 amino acids. The germline CDR1 and CDR2 sequences are MGHRA and YSYEKL. V trimming: 2 bases; J trimming: 0 bases; junction bases outside the gene matches: 13. The CDR3 DNA is TGCGCCAGCAGCCAATCTACAGGGGCCTCAACCCGCTCCTATAATTCACCCCTCCACTTT. Amino acids: CASSQSTGASTRSYNSPLHF.

This clone appeared a few times. J is TRBJ2-7 and V is TRBV30, with TRBD2 matching 11 bases. CDR3 length equals 15 residues. Unmatched junction bases numbered 4, after V lost 2 bases and J lost 1 base. From germline, CDR1 is GTSNPN and CDR2 SVGIG (reference sequence). The CDR3: CAWSPLAGVSYEQYF. Here the CDR3 DNA reads TGTGCCTGGAGTCCACTAGCGGGAGTGTCCTACGAGCAGTACTTC.

The rearrangement uses TRBV27 and TRBJ1-6, with a possible D match to TRBD1 (6 bases). The germline V gene has CDR1 MNHEY and CDR2 SMNVEV (reference sequence). Trimming removed 5 bases from V and 4 bases from J, with 12 bases in between. There are 15 residues in the CDR3. CDR3 protein: CASSADRPYNSPLHF. As DNA, the CDR3 is TGTGCCAGCAGTGCGGACAGACCTTATAATTCACCCCTCCACTTT.

This clone is a singleton in its sample. This chain joins TRBV6-5 and TRBJ1-4, with D uncertain. The V gene's germline CDR1 is MNHEY and CDR2 SVGAGI. V was pared by 6 bases and J by 5 bases, with 4 bases between. The CDR3 consists of 11 residues. This chain's CDR3 is CASRRNEKLFF. The CDR3 coding sequence is TGTGCCAGCAGGCGAAATGAAAAACTGTTTTTT.

The chain recombines TRBV7-9 with TRBJ1-3, with 7 bases aligning to TRBD1. Germline V gene sequence: CDR1 SEHNR, CDR2 FQNEAQ (reference sequence). Trimming at V came to 6 bases and at J to 0 bases, leaving 5 bases not matched to a gene. The CDR3 length is 15 residues. CDR3 sequence: CASRRTGFSGNTIYF. CDR3 sequence (DNA): TGTGCCAGCAGGAGGACAGGCTTCTCTGGAAACACCATATATTTT.

This clone has ten or more counts. V and J are TRBV2 and TRBJ1-6, with 11 positions matching TRBD1. With V trimmed by 10 bases and J by 13 bases, 9 bases remained unmatched. Germline V CDR1 and CDR2: SNHLY, FYNNEI. The length of the CDR3 is 13 residues. In nucleotides, the CDR3 is TGTGCCACGAGGGGGACAGGGGGACTTCCCCTCCACTTT. It yields the protein CATRGTGGLPLHF. Supplemented by reference TRBV2 and TRBJ1-6, the full variable domain reads EPEVTQTPSHQVTQMGQEVILRCVPISNHLYFYWYRQILGQKVEFLVSFYNNEISEKSEIFDDQFSVERPDGSNFTLKIRSTKLEDSAMYFCATRGTGGLPLHFGNGTRLTVT.

This chain joins TRBV5-1 and TRBJ2-3; 8 bases line up with TRBD2. Germline V gene sequence: CDR1 SGHRS, CDR2 YFSETQ. The CDR3 consists of 15 residues. After removal of 4 bases from V and 6 bases from J, the junction contained 10 bases not matched to a gene. CDR3 DNA sequence: TGCGCCAGCAGCCTTAACCGGCGGGAGGAGGATACGCAGTATTTT. Encoded protein: CASSLNRREEDTQYF.

This clone was recorded a few times. The chain employs TRBV4-2 and TRBJ2-7, with TRBD2 matching over 9 bases. Trimming cost V 4 bases and J 6 bases; bases outside gene matches: 4. CDR3 length: 13 amino acids. From germline, CDR1 is LGHNA and CDR2 YNFKEQ. The CDR3 DNA reads as TGTGCCAGCAGCCTAGGGACTAGCTCCGAGCAGTACTTC. Its protein product is CASSLGTSSEQYF.

V is TRBV3-1 (or the pseudogene TRBV3-2) and J is TRBJ2-5; possibly TRBD1 for D (5 bases). From germline, CDR1 is LGHDT and CDR2 YNNKEL (reference sequence). The CDR3 covers 16 residues. Between the trimmed V and J ends, which lost 3 bases and 5 bases, there was a span of 19 bases. CDR3 DNA sequence: TGTGCCAGCAGCCACACGGCCCTAAGGGGCGCGGAGACCCAGTACTTC. Protein product: CASSHTALRGAETQYF.